The present TCR beta chain was sequenced within a study of cytomegalovirus exposure and HLA in healthy donors. Study outcomes and limitations: Among TCR beta chains, those listed as cytomegalovirus-associated numbered 164. Most sequenced TCRs were rare (though some public TCRs occurred in many donors). The TCR clusters that emerged in the first cohort tended, a later analysis found, to co-occur in the 120 or so validation repertoires. For cytomegalovirus status, the classifier reportedly gave diagnoses with high specificity and sensitivity.

Worth noting for this clone: Its target is not known.

The CDR3 length is 15 residues. J lost 0 bases, V lost 4 bases, and 6 bases had no gene match. The V gene's germline CDR1 is ENHRY and CDR2 SYGVKD. The method was immunoSEQ multiplex PCR; TCRdb's version includes in-frame clones alone and lacks a portion of them. The sample includes roughly 70,000 clones, around 90% of them seen just once. The receptor comes from a woman aged 18 to 35 in good health and CMV-seropositive. What was sequenced was PBMCs. This sequence joins TRBV10-3 and TRBJ2-7; 7 bases are shared with TRBD2. Here the CDR3 reads CAISGVGGSSYEQYF. CDR3 coding DNA: TGTGCCATCAGTGGCGTGGGAGGGAGCTCCTACGAGCAGTACTTC.